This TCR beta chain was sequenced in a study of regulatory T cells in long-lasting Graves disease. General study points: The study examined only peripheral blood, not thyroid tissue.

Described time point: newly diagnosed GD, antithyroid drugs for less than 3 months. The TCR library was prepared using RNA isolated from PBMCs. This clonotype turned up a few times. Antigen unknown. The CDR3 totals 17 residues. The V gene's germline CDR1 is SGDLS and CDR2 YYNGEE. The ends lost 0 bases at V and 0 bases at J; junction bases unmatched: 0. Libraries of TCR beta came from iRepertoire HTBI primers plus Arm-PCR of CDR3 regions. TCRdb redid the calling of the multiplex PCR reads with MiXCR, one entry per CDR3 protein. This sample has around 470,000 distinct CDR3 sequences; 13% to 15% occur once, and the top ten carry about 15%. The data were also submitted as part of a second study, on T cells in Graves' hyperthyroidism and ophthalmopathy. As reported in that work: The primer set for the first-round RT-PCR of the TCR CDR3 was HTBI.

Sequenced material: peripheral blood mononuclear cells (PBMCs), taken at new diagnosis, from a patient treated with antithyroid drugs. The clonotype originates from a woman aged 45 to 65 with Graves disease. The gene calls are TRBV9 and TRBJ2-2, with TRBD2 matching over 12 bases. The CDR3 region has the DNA TGTGCCAGCAGCGTAGGACTAGCGGGAGCGAACACCGGGGAGCTGTTTTTT. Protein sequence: CASSVGLAGANTGELFF.